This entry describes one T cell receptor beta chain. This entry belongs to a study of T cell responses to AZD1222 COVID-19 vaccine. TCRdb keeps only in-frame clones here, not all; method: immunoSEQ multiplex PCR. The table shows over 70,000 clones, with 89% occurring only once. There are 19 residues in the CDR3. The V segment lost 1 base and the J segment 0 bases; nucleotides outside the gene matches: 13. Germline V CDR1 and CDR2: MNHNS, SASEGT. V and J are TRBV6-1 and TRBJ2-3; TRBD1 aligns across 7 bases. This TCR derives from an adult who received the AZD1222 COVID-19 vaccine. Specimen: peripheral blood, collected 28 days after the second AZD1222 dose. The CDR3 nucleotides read TGTGCCAGCAGTGAAGAGGGGGCGACTCCAACCCCTAGCACAGATACGCAGTATTTT. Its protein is CASSEEGATPTPSTDTQYF.